Each of the 18 T cell receptor beta chains below was sequenced from the same sample in a study of blood T cell repertoires in COVID-19. Repertoires were generated with immunoSEQ multiplex PCR, while TCRdb's copy carries only in-frame clones and drops some. Seen here are more than 150,000 clones, more than 80% observed once, and the top ten hold roughly 3.1%. Sequences were obtained from peripheral blood. All receptors come from a man in his fifties or sixties with acute or convalescent COVID-19.

CDR3 nucleotides: TGTGCCAGTAGTTCCGGGACAGGGACCCTAGTAGATGGCTACACCTTC. It translates to CASSSGTGTLVDGYTF. This chain uses TRBV19 with TRBJ1-2; 9 positions match TRBD1. CDR1 LNHDA and CDR2 SQIVND come from the germline V gene (reference sequence). V lost 5 bases, J lost 6 bases, and 13 bases stayed unmatched. The CDR3 extends over 16 amino acids.

The chain joins TRBV24-1 to TRBJ2-1, with D tentatively TRBD1 (5 bases). From germline, CDR1 is KGHDR and CDR2 SFDVKD. V lost 3 bases and J 8 bases, leaving 13 bases between the germline ends. The CDR3 has 14 amino acids. The CDR3 coding sequence is TGTGCCACCAGTGATCCCCGTGGGGCCCATGAGCAGTTCTTC. Amino acids: CATSDPRGAHEQFF.

CDR3 in amino acids: CASSPMAGGHNEQFF. The CDR3 DNA sequence: TGTGCCAGCAGCCCTATGGCAGGGGGCCACAATGAGCAGTTCTTC. The V gene is TRBV11-2, the J gene TRBJ2-1; 8 nucleotides match TRBD1. This CDR3 has 15 amino acids. Germline CDR1 SGHAT, CDR2 FQNNGV. V lost 5 bases, J lost 5 bases, and 8 bases stayed unmatched.

In its sample, this clone was seen a few times. The CDR3 DNA reads as TGCGCCAGCAGCCACCCCGGACTAGCGGTCCGTTGGGTGGCCAAAAACATTCAGTACTTC. Its protein product is CASSHPGLAVRWVAKNIQYF. The gene calls are TRBV4-1 and TRBJ2-4; 10 bases agree with TRBD2. Germline-derived CDR1 and CDR2 are MGHRA and YSYEKL. The CDR3 is made up of 20 amino acids. V shed 3 bases and J 1 base; nucleotides not matched to a gene: 15.

The count of this clone is one. V gene TRBV7-2 combines with J gene TRBJ1-1; 7 nucleotides match TRBD1. From germline, CDR1 is SGHTA and CDR2 FQGNSA. The CDR3 extends over 14 amino acids. Trimming cost V 8 bases and J 5 bases; bases outside gene matches: 11. DNA for the CDR3: TGTGCCAGCCAGCAAGGGGGCGCCCGAACTGAAGCTTTCTTT. Amino acids: CASQQGGARTEAFF. Using reference TRBV7-2 and TRBJ1-1 for the parts outside the CDR3, the full variable domain is GAGVSQSPSNKVTEKGKDVELRCDPISGHTALYWYRQSLGQGLEFLIYFQGNSAPDKSGLPSDRFSAERTGGSVSTLTIQRTQQEDSAVYLCASQQGGARTEAFFGQGTRLTVV.

The chain combines TRBV19 with TRBJ1-4; D remains unclear. Germline V gene lookup returns CDR1 LNHDA and CDR2 SQIVND (reference sequence). The V end lost 5 bases, the J end lost 0 bases, and 10 bases lay between the germline ends. This CDR3 spans 15 amino acids. This CDR3 reads CASSDTPSTNEKLFF. The CDR3 bases are TGTGCCAGTAGTGATACACCCTCAACTAATGAAAAACTGTTTTTT.

This rearrangement joins TRBV11-2 to TRBJ2-1, with TRBD1 identical over 8 bases. V was pared by 5 bases and J by 3 bases, with 3 bases of the junction left unmatched. The CDR3 loop spans 14 amino acids. Germline-derived CDR1 and CDR2 are SGHAT and FQNNGV. The CDR3 region has the DNA TGTGCCAGCAGCGGGACAGGAATCTACAATGAGCAGTTCTTC. Its protein product is CASSGTGIYNEQFF.

The CDR3 sequence: CASSLGGTGAYEQYF. The CDR3, as DNA: TGTGCCAGCAGCTTAGGAGGGACAGGGGCCTACGAGCAGTACTTC. The chain combines TRBV7-2 with TRBJ2-7; 10 positions match TRBD1. The V gene's germline CDR1 is SGHTA and CDR2 FQGNSA. V lost 1 base, J lost 2 bases, and 2 bases stayed unmatched. This CDR3 contains 15 residues.

CDR3 nucleotide sequence: TGTGCCAGCAGCTTAGCGTCTGATAGCGGGGGCGGGACCCAGTACTTC. Amino acid sequence: CASSLASDSGGGTQYF. The chain couples TRBV7-6 to TRBJ2-5; TRBD2 aligns across 9 bases. Germline-derived CDR1 and CDR2 are SGHVS and FNYEAQ. The trim removed 0 bases at V and 7 bases at J, leaving 9 bases unmatched. This CDR3 region has 16 residues. Complete variable domain (other parts from reference TRBV7-6 and TRBJ2-5): GAGVSQSPRYKVTKRGQDVALRCDPISGHVSLYWYRQALGQGPEFLTYFNYEAQQDKSGLPNDRFSAERPEGSISTLTIQRTEQRDSAMYRCASSLASDSGGGTQYFGPGTRLLVL.

This chain joins TRBV3-1 (or the pseudogene TRBV3-2) and TRBJ2-1, with 13 bases lining up with TRBD2. This CDR3 is built from 16 residues. Germline assignment: CDR1 LGHDT and CDR2 YNNKEL (reference sequence). V lost 4 bases and J lost 9; bases outside the gene matches: 9. CDR3 nucleotide sequence: TGTGCCAGCAGCCCGTGGACTAGCGGGGGACCCCGTGAGCAGTTCTTC. Protein sequence: CASSPWTSGGPREQFF.

The rearrangement joins TRBV10-3 to TRBJ1-1; TRBD1 matches 11 bases. This CDR3 region has 14 residues. CDR1 ENHRY and CDR2 SYGVKD come from the germline V gene. V gave up 4 bases and J gave up 6 bases; unmatched junction bases: 4. The CDR3 sequence is CAISGGTGGSEAFF. The DNA of the CDR3 is TGTGCCATCAGTGGTGGGACAGGGGGGTCTGAAGCTTTCTTT.

This clone was observed a single time. The chain combines TRBV3-1 (or the pseudogene TRBV3-2) with TRBJ1-2, with D tentatively TRBD1 (5 bases). The V and J ends lost 0 bases and 10 bases respectively, with 6 bases between them. The CDR3 length is 11 residues. Germline V gene sequence: CDR1 LGHDT, CDR2 YNNKEL (reference sequence). The CDR3 region has the DNA TGTGCCAGCAGCCAAGACAGGGTCTACACCTTC. This codes for CASSQDRVYTF.

This clone showed up just a few times. The rearrangement links TRBV5-1 to TRBJ1-5, with TRBD1 matching over 7 bases. The CDR3 length is 14 residues. The germline CDR1 and CDR2 sequences are SGHRS and YFSETQ. With 4 bases clipped from V and 7 bases from J, the junction kept 8 bases outside the gene matches. As DNA, the CDR3 is TGCGCCAGCAGCATCCGACAGGGCGACCAGCCCCAGCATTTT. It is translated as CASSIRQGDQPQHF.

For the CDR3, the DNA is TGTGCCAGCAGCTTGGAGGCAGGGGTCTTCAGTGGCTACACCTTC. This sequence encodes CASSLEAGVFSGYTF. The chain combines TRBV5-8 with TRBJ1-2, with D tentatively TRBD1 (6 bases). The V gene lost 0 bases and the J gene lost 7 bases, with 16 bases spanning the gap. There are 15 residues in the CDR3. The germline gives CDR1 SGHTS, CDR2 YDEGEE.

This clone was counted a single time. The rearrangement joins TRBV4-1 to TRBJ1-3; D remains ambiguous. The CDR3 contains 17 residues. In germline, CDR1 is MGHRA, CDR2 YSYEKL. V dropped 0 bases and J dropped 4 bases, with 16 bases sitting between them. CDR3 nucleotide sequence: TGCGCCAGCAGCCAAGATTCGAGGAGGTCGGCGGGAAACACCATATATTTT. Protein sequence: CASSQDSRRSAGNTIYF.

The rearrangement links TRBV11-1 to TRBJ1-1; D is unclear. V dropped 5 bases and J dropped 0 bases, with 7 bases sitting between them. Germline V lookup: CDR1 SGHAT, CDR2 FQDESV (reference sequence). The CDR3 sequence is 13 residues long. CDR3 loop: CASSIQMNTEAFF. The CDR3 nucleotides are TGTGCCAGCAGCATACAGATGAACACTGAAGCTTTCTTT.

V is TRBV24-1 and J is TRBJ2-2; no reliable D call. CDR1 KGHDR and CDR2 SFDVKD come from the germline V gene. V lost 5 bases to trimming and J lost 0 bases, with 6 bases between them. This CDR3 comprises 14 residues. The CDR3 DNA reads TGTGCCACCAGTGCTATAGCGAACACCGGGGAGCTGTTTTTT. This sequence encodes CATSAIANTGELFF.

The V and J genes are TRBV7-5 and TRBJ1-2; TRBD1, the table's D call, was not compared with the DNA. TRBV7-5 is labeled a pseudogene. This CDR3 region has 14 residues. CDR3 sequence reads: CARSLGQQAYGYTF. The CDR3 nucleotides read TGTGCCAGAAGCTTGGGGCAACAGGCCTATGGCTACACCTTC.